This T cell receptor beta chain is drawn from a study of T cells of healthy individuals. The V gene lost 4 bases and the J gene lost 4 bases, with 11 bases spanning the gap. Germline CDR1 SGHAT, CDR2 FQNNGV. There are 15 residues in the CDR3. TCRdb reprocessed the 5' RACE reads with MiXCR, giving one entry per CDR3 protein. The repertoire includes 60,000 to 75,000 distinct CDR3 sequences, about 16% of them detected once, and around 4.6% sits in the top ten. The chain uses TRBV11-2 and TRBJ2-6, with D tentatively TRBD1 (6 bases). This receptor was taken from a human donor in good health. CDR3 amino acids: CASSSTGTGANVLTF. CDR3 in DNA: TGTGCCAGCAGCTCTACAGGGACAGGGGCCAACGTCCTGACTTTC.